This is a list of T cell receptor beta chains from one sample in a study of blood T cell repertoires in COVID-19. Sequencing was performed with immunoSEQ multiplex PCR; in TCRdb, only in-frame clones are kept and a portion is missing. The sample comprises about 95,000 clones, 81% of which are singletons, and around 5% rests with the top ten. Sequences were obtained from peripheral blood. All receptors derive from an elderly man with COVID-19, enrolled during active disease. CDR3s leave out the opening cysteine and the closing phenylalanine or tryptophan.

V gene: TRBV6-5
J gene: TRBJ1-4
CDR3 length: 13
CDR3 protein: ASSRPGQANEKLF

V gene: TRBV6-5
J gene: TRBJ1-6
CDR3 length: 10
CDR3 protein: ASSEGNSPLH

V gene: TRBV7-2
J gene: TRBJ2-1
CDR3 length: 14
CDR3 protein: ASSALSGLLYNEQF

V gene: TRBV9
J gene: TRBJ1-1
CDR3 length: 13
CDR3 protein: ASSVEGGTNTEAF

V gene: TRBV6-2/TRBV6-3
J gene: TRBJ2-3
CDR3 length: 12
CDR3 protein: ASSRDRSTDTQY

V gene: TRBV11-3
J gene: TRBJ2-1
CDR3 length: 14
CDR3 protein: ASSHRLAGGYNEQF

V gene: TRBV3-1/TRBV3-2
J gene: TRBJ1-3
CDR3 length: 13
CDR3 protein: ASSQDTVSGNTIY

V gene: TRBV7-8
J gene: TRBJ2-7
CDR3 length: 13
CDR3 protein: ASSPGRGLVYEQY

V gene: TRBV28
J gene: TRBJ1-1
CDR3 length: 10
CDR3 protein: ASKGGPTEAF

V gene: TRBV2
J gene: TRBJ1-1
CDR3 length: 12
CDR3 protein: ASSVGGMNTEAF

V gene: TRBV30
J gene: TRBJ1-1
CDR3 length: 13
CDR3 protein: AWSVLGQGDTEAF

V gene: TRBV7-2
J gene: TRBJ1-6
CDR3 length: 12
CDR3 protein: ASSLDRGVSPLH

V gene: TRBV7-8
J gene: TRBJ1-2
CDR3 length: 12
CDR3 protein: ASSRITGGSGYT

V gene: TRBV3-1/TRBV3-2
J gene: TRBJ1-2
CDR3 length: 12
CDR3 protein: ASSQTQSNYGYT

V gene: TRBV30
J gene: TRBJ2-6
CDR3 length: 14
CDR3 protein: AWSFPRVSGANVLT